The TCR beta chain under discussion was sequenced for a study of blood T cell repertoires in COVID-19. Study in general: T cells, B-cell-depleted T cells, or PBMCs provided the cDNA or gDNA that served as material.

Using immunoSEQ multiplex PCR, the repertoire was profiled, and TCRdb retains in-frame clones only, with some absent. The table lists about 260,000 clones, roughly 86% of them singletons. This CDR3 region has 15 residues. CDR1 is MNHEY and CDR2 is SVGAGI in the germline V gene. With 0 bases removed from V and 7 bases from J, the gap between germline ends came to 10 bases. The table lists this clone with a few counts. The rearrangement links TRBV6-5 to TRBJ1-6; possibly TRBD1 for D (5 bases). Sequenced input: peripheral blood. The TCR originated in a man aged 40-49 years with active or convalescent COVID-19. For the CDR3, the DNA is TGTGCCAGCAGTTACTCGTTGGCAGGGAATTCACCCCTCCACTTT. Translated: CASSYSLAGNSPLHF.